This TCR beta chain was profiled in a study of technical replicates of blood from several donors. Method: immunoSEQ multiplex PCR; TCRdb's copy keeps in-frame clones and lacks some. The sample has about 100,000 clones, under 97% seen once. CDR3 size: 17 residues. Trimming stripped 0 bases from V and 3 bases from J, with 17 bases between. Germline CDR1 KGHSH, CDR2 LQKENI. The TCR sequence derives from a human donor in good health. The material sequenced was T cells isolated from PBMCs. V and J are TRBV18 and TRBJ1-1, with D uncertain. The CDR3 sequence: CASSPPVHGRLDTEAFF. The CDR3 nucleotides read TGTGCCAGCTCACCACCGGTCCACGGCAGACTAGACACTGAAGCTTTCTTT.